This T cell receptor beta chain comes out of a study of monozygotic twins with inflammatory bowel disease. Study conclusions and caveats: Some repertoire variability may stem from patients' differing immunosuppressive treatments. IBD patients carried less diverse TCRbeta repertoires (inverse Simpson) than healthy co-twins.

TCRdb processed the 5' RACE reads again and assigns one entry to each CDR3 protein, with no DNA. There are around 380,000 distinct CDR3 sequences in the sample, with under 3% held by the top ten. CDR1 and CDR2 from the germline V gene are SQVTM and ANQGSEA. This CDR3 region has 16 residues. Comment on this clonotype: Antigen unknown.

The origin of this receptor is a human donor with ulcerative colitis or Crohn's disease, or a healthy co-twin of an affected twin (not recorded which). The specimen sequenced was blood. The chain is built from TRBV29-1 and TRBJ2-1; TCRdb's D call of TRBD1 is untestable without DNA. This CDR3 is CSVDEQGASHYNEQFF.